One sample yielded the 28 T cell receptor beta chains listed below, sequenced in a study of technical replicates of blood from a few donors. Assay: immunoSEQ multiplex PCR; the TCRdb copy retains only in-frame clones and omits some. The table has 91,000 or so clones, nearly 97% seen once. Sequenced input: T cells isolated from PBMCs. These receptors originate from a human donor in good health.

The chain links TRBV10-1 to TRBJ2-5; 8 nucleotides match TRBD1. The V gene's germline CDR1 is WNHNN and CDR2 SYGVQD (reference sequence). The CDR3 has 14 residues. V dropped 4 bases and J dropped 5; count of bases not matched to a gene: 6. The CDR3 loop is CASSGSGGDETQYF. As DNA, the CDR3 is TGCGCCAGCAGTGGATCAGGGGGCGATGAGACCCAGTACTTC.

Comment on this clone: At one of its ends the junction is not consistent with the germline gene, which may arise from a read error. This chain connects TRBV7-2 to TRBJ2-1, with TRBD2 matching 7 bases. The CDR3 loop spans 9 amino acids. The germline gives CDR1 SGHTA, CDR2 FQGNSA. Written as DNA, the CDR3 is TGTGCCAGCAGCTCGGGACTACTCTTC. This encodes CASSSGLLF.

V is TRBV2 and J is TRBJ2-3; 10 bases are a match to TRBD2. This CDR3 contains 20 residues. Germline V gene data show CDR1 as SNHLY and CDR2 as FYNNEI. V shed 6 bases, J shed 6 bases, and the junction held 24 bases outside the gene matches. CDR3 bases: TGTGCCAGCAGCTGGGCCGGGACTAGCGCGTCTAGCCTCGGTTGGGATACGCAGTATTTT. Translated, it gives CASSWAGTSASSLGWDTQYF. The entire variable domain, with the rest obtained from reference TRBV2 and TRBJ2-3, is as follows: EPEVTQTPSHQVTQMGQEVILRCVPISNHLYFYWYRQILGQKVEFLVSFYNNEISEKSEIFDDQFSVERPDGSNFTLKIRSTKLEDSAMYFCASSWAGTSASSLGWDTQYFGPGTRLTVL.

The chain has TRBV9 and TRBJ2-1; a possible D gene is TRBD1 (6 bases). Germline V lookup: CDR1 SGDLS, CDR2 YYNGEE. CDR3 length equals 15 residues. Trimming shortened V by 4 bases and J by 9 bases, and 20 bases separated the two germline ends. The CDR3 DNA reads TGTGCCAGCAGCCCCAGGGGCGAAAGGAGGAGTGAGCAGTTCTTC. Translation gives CASSPRGERRSEQFF.

J is TRBJ1-1 and V is TRBV30, with D unclear. The CDR3 runs to 11 residues. Germline assignment: CDR1 GTSNPN and CDR2 SVGIG (reference sequence). Between the trimmed V and J ends, which lost 3 bases and 3 bases, there was a span of 5 bases. CDR3 loop: CAWRRDTEAFF. The DNA for the CDR3 is TGTGCCTGGAGGAGGGACACTGAAGCTTTCTTT.

This clone was observed a handful of times. The chain employs TRBV7-9 and TRBJ1-2; D is unclear. Looked up from germline, CDR1 is SEHNR and CDR2 is FQNEAQ (reference sequence). V lost 5 bases and J lost 8, with 15 bases in between. This CDR3 contains 13 residues. In DNA form, the CDR3 reads TGTGCCAGCAGCCCGGGAGCGTTAGGAGGCTACACCTTC. Protein sequence: CASSPGALGGYTF.

The chain recombines TRBV27 with TRBJ2-2; 13 nucleotides align to TRBD2. Germline-derived CDR1 and CDR2 are MNHEY and SMNVEV (reference sequence). CDR3 size: 14 residues. The V and J ends lost 11 bases and 7 bases, in that order; junction bases with no gene match: 7. Here the CDR3 reads CAGRTSGSGGELFF. The CDR3 DNA reads as TGTGCCGGGAGGACTAGCGGGAGTGGCGGGGAGCTGTTTTTT.

The chain couples TRBV29-1 to TRBJ2-7, with a weak D call TRBD2 (6 bases). The V and J ends lost 5 bases and 0 bases respectively, with 14 bases between them. From germline, CDR1 is SQVTM and CDR2 ANQGSEA. The CDR3 has 14 residues. The CDR3 here is CSVRRDFNSYEQYF. The CDR3, as DNA: TGCAGCGTTCGGAGGGACTTCAACTCCTACGAGCAGTACTTC.

The genes are TRBV19 and TRBJ2-1, with 7 positions matching TRBD2. There are 16 residues in the CDR3. V gave up 6 bases and J gave up 4 bases; unmatched junction bases: 12. The V gene's germline CDR1 is LNHDA and CDR2 SQIVND (reference sequence). The CDR3 here is CASSEYGGRAYNEQFF. In DNA, the CDR3 is TGTGCCAGTAGCGAATATGGGGGGAGGGCTTACAATGAGCAGTTCTTC.

The gene calls are TRBV27 and TRBJ2-7, with 11 bases aligning to TRBD2. Trimming took 0 bases from V and 3 from J; bases not matched to a gene: 7. Germline loops: CDR1 MNHEY, CDR2 SMNVEV (reference sequence). The CDR3 covers 17 residues. The DNA of the CDR3 is TGTGCCAGCAGTTTATCAGTAGCGGGAGGGCCCTACTACGAGCAGTACTTC. As protein: CASSLSVAGGPYYEQYF.

This chain links TRBV7-2 with TRBJ2-3, with TRBD1 identical over 7 bases. CDR1 and CDR2 from the germline V gene are SGHTA and FQGNSA. Trimming cost V 10 bases and J 6 bases; bases outside gene matches: 10. This CDR3 is 13 amino acids long. The CDR3 coding sequence is TGTGCCACAGCCAAGGGGGCTCCGGATACGCAGTATTTT. It encodes CATAKGAPDTQYF.

The CDR3 DNA sequence: TGTGCCAGTAGTTACGGGACAGGACTTAATCAGCCCCAGCATTTT. Its protein is CASSYGTGLNQPQHF. The J gene is TRBJ1-5, the V gene TRBV19; 8 nucleotides line up with TRBD1. Looked up from germline, CDR1 is LNHDA and CDR2 is SQIVND (reference sequence). The CDR3 has 15 residues. V shed 5 bases, J shed 4 bases, and the junction held 7 bases outside the gene matches.

The chain joins TRBV7-9 to TRBJ2-7, with 15 positions matching TRBD2. Trimming at V came to 5 bases and at J to 6 bases, leaving 11 bases not matched to a gene. Germline CDR1 is SEHNR and CDR2 is FQNEAQ (reference sequence). This CDR3 is 17 amino acids long. CDR3 loop: CASSRRGLAGGPSEQYF. The DNA for the CDR3 is TGTGCCAGCAGCCGCCGAGGACTAGCGGGAGGGCCGAGCGAGCAGTACTTC.

In this sample, this clone turned up once. The chain joins TRBV28 to TRBJ2-7, with TRBD1 as a possible D gene (6 bases). This CDR3 comprises 15 residues. Looked up from germline, CDR1 is MDHEN and CDR2 is SYDVKM. Between the trimmed V and J ends, which lost 4 bases and 3 bases, there was a span of 16 bases. CDR3 amino acids: CASSSGTLGFYEQYF. CDR3 bases: TGTGCCAGCAGTTCCGGGACACTAGGATTCTACGAGCAGTACTTC. Drawing the rest from reference TRBV28 and TRBJ2-7, the complete variable domain is DVKVTQSSRYLVKRTGEKVFLECVQDMDHENMFWYRQDPGLGLRLIYFSYDVKMKEKGDIPEGYSVSREKKERFSLILESASTNQTSMYLCASSSGTLGFYEQYFGPGTRLTVT.

This clone has only one observation. The rearrangement links TRBV5-6 to TRBJ1-2, with 11 positions matching TRBD1. Germline lookup yields CDR1 SGHDT and CDR2 YYEEEE. The ends lost 4 bases at V and 8 bases at J; junction bases unmatched: 10. The CDR3 runs 15 residues. CDR3 amino acids: CASSRYPGQGVGYTF. The DNA for the CDR3 is TGTGCCAGCAGCCGGTATCCGGGACAGGGGGTCGGCTACACCTTC.

V gene TRBV5-3 combines with J gene TRBJ1-5; unclear D gene. TRBV5-3 is placed among ORFs of uncertain function. The CDR3 runs to 17 residues. Trimming cost V 1 base and J 0 bases, with 14 bases left between them. The CDR3, as DNA: TGTGCCAGAAGCTTGACGATTTTCCCCTATAGCAATCAGCCCCAGCATTTT. Amino acid sequence: CARSLTIFPYSNQPQHF.

The chain recombines TRBV6-5 with TRBJ2-2; unclear D gene. The CDR3 covers 12 residues. CDR1 is MNHEY and CDR2 is SVGAGI in the germline V gene. The germline V and J ends were trimmed by 6 bases and 2 bases, with 4 bases remaining between them. CDR3 DNA sequence: TGTGCCAGCAGCTCCAACACCGGGGAGCTGTTTTTT. It codes for CASSSNTGELFF.

The chain uses TRBV6-5 and TRBJ2-7; D not resolved. This CDR3 region has 15 residues. Between the trimmed V and J ends, which lost 0 bases and 2 bases, there was a span of 11 bases. The germline V gene has CDR1 MNHEY and CDR2 SVGAGI. CDR3 DNA sequence: TGTGCCAGCAGTTACTCATCCCTACCTCCCTACGAGCAGTACTTC. Protein: CASSYSSLPPYEQYF.

The chain is built from TRBV9 and TRBJ1-3, with D perhaps TRBD1 (5 bases). The germline V gene encodes CDR1 SGDLS and CDR2 YYNGEE. The CDR3 length is 15 residues. The germline V and J ends were trimmed by 0 bases and 2 bases, with 9 bases remaining between them. Written as DNA, the CDR3 is TGTGCCAGCAGCGTAGTAGGGGCCCCTGGAAACACCATATATTTT. Translation gives CASSVVGAPGNTIYF.

The genes are TRBV19 and TRBJ2-4, with TRBD2 matching over 9 bases. The CDR3 has 15 amino acids. Germline loops: CDR1 LNHDA, CDR2 SQIVND (reference sequence). Trimming removed 6 bases from V and 8 bases from J; junction bases left unmatched: 11. The CDR3 coding sequence is TGTGCCAGTAGCCCCCGCGGGGGGGAACGGGACATTCAGTACTTC. Its protein is CASSPRGGERDIQYF.

The rearrangement uses TRBV9 and TRBJ2-3, with D possibly matching TRBD2 (5 bases). CDR1 is SGDLS, CDR2 YYNGEE, per germline. The CDR3 totals 14 residues. The V gene lost 0 bases and the J gene lost 2 bases, with 7 bases spanning the gap. Here the CDR3 reads CASSVGGYTDTQYF. CDR3 bases: TGTGCCAGCAGCGTAGGCGGGTACACAGATACGCAGTATTTT.

V is TRBV27 and J is TRBJ2-1; D possibly corresponds to TRBD2 (6 bases). With 2 bases removed from V and 4 bases from J, the gap between germline ends came to 15 bases. This CDR3 has 16 residues. Per germline, CDR1 MNHEY and CDR2 SMNVEV (reference sequence). This chain's CDR3 is CASSLVRRAGYNEQFF. The CDR3, as DNA: TGTGCCAGCAGTTTAGTGAGGAGGGCCGGGTACAATGAGCAGTTCTTC.

The gene calls are TRBV4-1 and TRBJ2-5; tentatively, D is TRBD2 (6 bases). CDR1 is MGHRA, CDR2 YSYEKL, per germline. CDR3 length equals 15 residues. Trimming removed 0 bases from V and 3 bases from J, with 11 bases in between. As DNA, the CDR3 is TGCGCCAGCAGCCAAGAGGGCAGGGAGGAAGAGACCCAGTACTTC. Its protein is CASSQEGREEETQYF.

The genes are TRBV11-2 and TRBJ1-4; TRBD1 agrees at 7 bases. Germline assignment: CDR1 SGHAT and CDR2 FQNNGV. The CDR3 spans 14 residues. Trimming removed 1 base from V and 6 bases from J; junction bases left unmatched: 2. CDR3 region: CASSLGQGHEKLFF. DNA of the CDR3: TGTGCCAGCAGCTTAGGACAGGGTCATGAAAAACTGTTTTTT.

This clone was recorded once. The J gene is TRBJ1-3, the V gene TRBV6-5; 8 positions match TRBD1. This CDR3 has 15 amino acids. V was pared by 6 bases and J by 3 bases, with 7 bases of the junction left unmatched. Germline V lookup: CDR1 MNHEY, CDR2 SVGAGI. CDR3 sequence (DNA): TGTGCCAGCAGCCTTGGACAGGGCTATGGAAACACCATATATTTT. Protein sequence: CASSLGQGYGNTIYF.

This rearrangement joins TRBV11-3 to TRBJ1-5, with D maybe TRBD1 (6 bases). The CDR3 consists of 13 residues. Looked up from germline, CDR1 is SGHNT and CDR2 is YENEEA. V lost 5 bases and J 5 bases, leaving 10 bases between the germline ends. The CDR3 spells CASSLGADQPQHF. Here the CDR3 DNA reads TGTGCCAGCAGCCTGGGGGCGGATCAGCCCCAGCATTTT.

The chain recombines TRBV5-6 with TRBJ2-1; 7 bases map to TRBD1. The germline gives CDR1 SGHDT, CDR2 YYEEEE. The trim removed 1 base at V and 0 bases at J, leaving 7 bases unmatched. The CDR3 consists of 17 residues. The CDR3 protein is CASSLYVYRGSYNEQFF. DNA of the CDR3: TGTGCCAGCAGCTTGTACGTATACAGGGGCTCCTACAATGAGCAGTTCTTC.

This chain connects TRBV10-2 to TRBJ2-5, with D tentatively TRBD2 (6 bases). Germline CDR1 WSHSY, CDR2 SAAADI. The CDR3 sequence is 16 residues long. V shed 2 bases and J shed 0 bases, with 13 bases lying between them. The CDR3 loop reads CASSERGLKYQETQYF. CDR3 in DNA: TGCGCCAGCAGTGAGCGGGGACTTAAGTACCAAGAGACCCAGTACTTC.